The clone carrying this T cell receptor (beta chain) was detected many times. As yet, its antigen is unknown. This entry belongs to a study of neurological immune-mediated disorders. As for the study in general: Multiple sclerosis patients numbering approximately 34 comprised approximately 31 relapsing-remitting and 3 secondary progressive patients.

The method for making cDNA was 5'RACE, and it used 10-nucleotide random UMIs. A single record per CDR3 protein comes from TCRdb applying MiXCR to the 5' RACE reads. This sample yields 25,000 to 40,000 distinct CDR3 sequences, of which less than 1.6% are seen a single time; around a tenth belongs to the top ten. Study-wide results and caveats: No link was found between any clinical or MRI feature and the multiple sclerosis repertoire cluster.

The origin of this receptor is a woman aged 25-40 years with multiple sclerosis. Sequencing input: PBMCs.

CDR3 sequence: CASSARDQLDTQYF. The CDR3 DNA reads as TGCGCCAGCAGCGCCCGGGACCAATTGGATACGCAGTATTTT. This rearrangement joins TRBV5-1 to TRBJ2-3, with D tentatively TRBD1 or TRBD2 (5 bases each). CDR1 is SGHRS and CDR2 is YFSETQ in the germline V gene. V was shortened by 4 bases and J by 6 bases, with 15 bases between the two germline ends. This CDR3 region has 14 residues.